This entry concerns a single T cell receptor (beta chain). Its antigen remains unidentified. This sample was taken from a study of identifying expanded T cells in peripheral blood. The study's findings and limits: Variance in clone template counts between roughly 2-week samples significantly increased with total template count across all healthy donors.

The germline V gene has CDR1 SGHVS and CDR2 FNYEAQ. The length of the CDR3 is 14 residues. The V end lost 2 bases, the J end lost 2 bases, and 10 bases lay between the germline ends. Measured with immunoSEQ multiplex PCR; TCRdb has only the in-frame clones, and not every one. The data show 100,000 or so clones, with approximately 88% seen just once and roughly 6% held by the top ten. This TCR derives from a person aged 18 to 75 in good health. Material for sequencing was blood. The V call is TRBV7-6, the J call TRBJ2-7; no firm D call. CDR3 nucleotides: TGTGCCAGCAGCTTACGATTGGGCCCCTACGAGCAGTACTTC. This translates into CASSLRLGPYEQYF.